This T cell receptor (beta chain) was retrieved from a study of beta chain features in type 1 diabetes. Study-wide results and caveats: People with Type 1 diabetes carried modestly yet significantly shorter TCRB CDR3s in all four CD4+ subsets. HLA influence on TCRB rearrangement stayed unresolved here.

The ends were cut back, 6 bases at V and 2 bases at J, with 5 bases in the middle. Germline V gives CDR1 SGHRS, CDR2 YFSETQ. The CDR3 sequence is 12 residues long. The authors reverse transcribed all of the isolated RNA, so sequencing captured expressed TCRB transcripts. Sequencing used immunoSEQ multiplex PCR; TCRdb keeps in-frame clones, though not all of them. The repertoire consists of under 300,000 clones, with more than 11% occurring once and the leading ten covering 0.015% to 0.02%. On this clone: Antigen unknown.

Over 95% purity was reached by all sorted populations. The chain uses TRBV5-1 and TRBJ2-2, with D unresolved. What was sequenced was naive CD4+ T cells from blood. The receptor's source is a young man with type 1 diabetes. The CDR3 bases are TGCGCCAGCACTACCAACACCGGGGAGCTGTTTTTT. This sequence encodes CASTTNTGELFF.